Sequencing of this T cell receptor (beta chain) was carried out in a study of blood T cell repertoires in COVID-19. In the study overall: Recovery meant two consecutive negative NP/OP PCR tests, professional clearance, or resolved symptoms.

Per germline, CDR1 SGHTA and CDR2 FQGNSA. V gave up 5 bases and J gave up 5 bases; unmatched junction bases: 10. CDR3 length: 15 residues. Data came from immunoSEQ multiplex PCR; TCRdb stores just in-frame clones and leaves some out. The sample consists of some 180,000 clones, roughly 86% of them appearing once. This receptor was identified in a middle-aged woman in a cohort exposed to, infected with or recovered from COVID-19 (not recorded which). The J gene is TRBJ2-3, the V gene TRBV7-2; the match to TRBD2 covers 7 bases. Sequencing used PBMCs or T cells enriched from blood (not recorded which). CDR3 DNA: TGTGCCAGCAGCCAGACTAGTGGGAGGGGAGATACGCAGTATTTT. Its protein product is CASSQTSGRGDTQYF.